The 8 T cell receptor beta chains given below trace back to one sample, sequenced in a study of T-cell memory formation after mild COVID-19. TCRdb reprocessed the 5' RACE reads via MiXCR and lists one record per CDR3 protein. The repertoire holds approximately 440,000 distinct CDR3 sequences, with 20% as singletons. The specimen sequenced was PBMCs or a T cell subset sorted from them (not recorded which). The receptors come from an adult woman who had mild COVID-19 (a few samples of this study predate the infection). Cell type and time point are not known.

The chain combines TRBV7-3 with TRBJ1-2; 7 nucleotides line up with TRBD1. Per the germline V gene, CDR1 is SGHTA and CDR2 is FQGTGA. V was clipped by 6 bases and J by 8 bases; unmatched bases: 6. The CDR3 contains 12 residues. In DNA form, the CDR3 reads TGTGCCAGCAGGACAGGGCTTAAAGGCTACACCTTC. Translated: CASRTGLKGYTF. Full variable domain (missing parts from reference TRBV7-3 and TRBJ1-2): GAGVSQTPSNKVTEKGKYVELRCDPISGHTALYWYRQSLGQGPEFLIYFQGTGAADDSGLPNDRFFAVRPEGSVSTLKIQRTERGDSAVYLCASRTGLKGYTFGSGTRLTVV.

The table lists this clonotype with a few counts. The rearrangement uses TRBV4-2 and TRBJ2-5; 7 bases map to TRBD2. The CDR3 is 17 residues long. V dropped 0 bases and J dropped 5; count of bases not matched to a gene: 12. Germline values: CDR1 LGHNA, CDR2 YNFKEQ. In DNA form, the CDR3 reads TGTGCCAGCAGCCAAGAGGGGGGGATTGCGCTAGTCGAGACCCAGTACTTC. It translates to CASSQEGGIALVETQYF.

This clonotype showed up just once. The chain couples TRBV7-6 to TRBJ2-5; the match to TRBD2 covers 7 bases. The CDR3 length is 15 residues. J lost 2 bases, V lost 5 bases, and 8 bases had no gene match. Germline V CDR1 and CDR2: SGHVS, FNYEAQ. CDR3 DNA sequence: TGTGCCAGCAGCCGGGTGGGAGCGGGGCAAGAGACCCAGTACTTC. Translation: CASSRVGAGQETQYF.

CDR3 in DNA: TGCGCCAGCCGGGACCAATCTAGCACAGATACGCAGTATTTT. Protein product: CASRDQSSTDTQYF. V usage is TRBV5-1 and J usage is TRBJ2-3, with D possibly being TRBD1 or TRBD2 (5 bases each). Trimming removed 7 bases from V and 0 bases from J, with 12 bases in between. The CDR3 is 14 amino acids. Germline V gene data show CDR1 as SGHRS and CDR2 as YFSETQ.

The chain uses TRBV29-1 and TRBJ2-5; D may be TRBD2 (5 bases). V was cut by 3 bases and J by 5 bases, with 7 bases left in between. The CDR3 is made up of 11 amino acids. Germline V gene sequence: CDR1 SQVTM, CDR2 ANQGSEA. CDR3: CSVESGETQYF. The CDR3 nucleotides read TGCAGCGTTGAGTCGGGGGAGACCCAGTACTTC.

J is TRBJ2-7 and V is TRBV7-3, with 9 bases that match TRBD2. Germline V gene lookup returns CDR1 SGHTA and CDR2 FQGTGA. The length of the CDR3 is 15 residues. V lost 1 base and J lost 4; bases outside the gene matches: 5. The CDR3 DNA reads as TGTGCCAGCAGCTTAATAGCGGGAGTACTGTACGAGCAGTACTTC. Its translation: CASSLIAGVLYEQYF.

CDR3 in amino acids: CASSVDNFEEQFF. CDR3 in DNA: TGTGCCAGCAGCGTTGATAACTTTGAGGAGCAGTTCTTC. The genes are TRBV9 and TRBJ2-1; D gene uncertain. Germline V gives CDR1 SGDLS, CDR2 YYNGEE. V was shortened by 2 bases and J by 10 bases, with 13 bases between the two germline ends. The CDR3 has 13 amino acids.

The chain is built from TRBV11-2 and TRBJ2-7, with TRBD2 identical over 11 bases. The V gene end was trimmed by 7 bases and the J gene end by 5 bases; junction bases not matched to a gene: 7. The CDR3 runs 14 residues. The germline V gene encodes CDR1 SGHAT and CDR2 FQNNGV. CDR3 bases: TGTGCCAGCAAAGTGACTAGCGGGGCTGACGAGCAGTACTTC. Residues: CASKVTSGADEQYF.